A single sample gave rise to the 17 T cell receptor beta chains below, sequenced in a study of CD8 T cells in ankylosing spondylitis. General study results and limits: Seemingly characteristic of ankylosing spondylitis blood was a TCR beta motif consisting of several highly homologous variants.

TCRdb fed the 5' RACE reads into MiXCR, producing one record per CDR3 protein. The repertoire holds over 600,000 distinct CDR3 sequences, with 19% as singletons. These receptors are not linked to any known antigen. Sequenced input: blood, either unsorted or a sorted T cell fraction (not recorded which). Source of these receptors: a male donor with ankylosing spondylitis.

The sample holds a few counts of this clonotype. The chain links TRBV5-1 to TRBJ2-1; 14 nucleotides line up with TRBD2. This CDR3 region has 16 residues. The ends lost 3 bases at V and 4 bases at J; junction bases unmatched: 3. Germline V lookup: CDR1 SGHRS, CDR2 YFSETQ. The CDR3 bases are TGCGCCAGCAGCTGGACTAGCGGGGGGAAGTACAATGAGCAGTTCTTC. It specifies CASSWTSGGKYNEQFF.

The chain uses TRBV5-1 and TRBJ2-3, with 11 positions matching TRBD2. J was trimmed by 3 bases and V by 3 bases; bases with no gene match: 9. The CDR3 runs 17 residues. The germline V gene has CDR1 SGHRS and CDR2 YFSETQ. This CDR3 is CASSSLTTSGKTDTQYF. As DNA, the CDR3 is TGCGCCAGCAGCTCCCTTACGACTAGCGGGAAAACAGATACGCAGTATTTT.

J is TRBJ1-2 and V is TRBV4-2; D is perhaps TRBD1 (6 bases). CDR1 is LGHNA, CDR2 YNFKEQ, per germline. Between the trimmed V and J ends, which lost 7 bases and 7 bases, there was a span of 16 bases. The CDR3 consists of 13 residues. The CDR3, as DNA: TGTGCCAGCAACTCGGGGGCATTGCTTGGCTACACCTTC. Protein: CASNSGALLGYTF.

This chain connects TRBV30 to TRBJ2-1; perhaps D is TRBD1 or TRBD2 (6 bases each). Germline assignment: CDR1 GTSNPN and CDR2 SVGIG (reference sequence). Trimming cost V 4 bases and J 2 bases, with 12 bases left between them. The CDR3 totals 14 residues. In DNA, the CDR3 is TGTGCCTGGAAGGGGGGCACCGCCTACAATGAGCAGTTCTTC. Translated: CAWKGGTAYNEQFF.

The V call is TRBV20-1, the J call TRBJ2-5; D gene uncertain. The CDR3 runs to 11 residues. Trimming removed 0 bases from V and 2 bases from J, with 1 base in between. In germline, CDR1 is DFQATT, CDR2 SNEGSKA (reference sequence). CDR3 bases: TGCAGTGCTAGAGAGCAAGAGACCCAGTACTTC. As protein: CSAREQETQYF.

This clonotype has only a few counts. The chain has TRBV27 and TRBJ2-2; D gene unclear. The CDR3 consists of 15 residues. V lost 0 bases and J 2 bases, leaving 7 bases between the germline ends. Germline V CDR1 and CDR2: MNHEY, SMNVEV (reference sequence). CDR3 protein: CASSLSYPNTGELFF. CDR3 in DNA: TGTGCCAGCAGTTTATCGTACCCAAACACCGGGGAGCTGTTTTTT.

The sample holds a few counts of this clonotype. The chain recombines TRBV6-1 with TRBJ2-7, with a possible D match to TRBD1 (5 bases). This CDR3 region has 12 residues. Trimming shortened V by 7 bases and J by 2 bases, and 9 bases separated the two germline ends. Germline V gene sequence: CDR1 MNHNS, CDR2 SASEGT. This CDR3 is CASTPTAYEQYF. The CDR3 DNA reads TGTGCCAGCACCCCGACAGCCTACGAGCAGTACTTC.

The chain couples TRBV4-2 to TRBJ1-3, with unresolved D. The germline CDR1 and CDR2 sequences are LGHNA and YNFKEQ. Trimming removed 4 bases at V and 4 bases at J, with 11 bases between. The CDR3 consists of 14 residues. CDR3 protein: CASSPFFGGNTIYF. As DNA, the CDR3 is TGTGCCAGCAGCCCCTTTTTCGGAGGAAACACCATATATTTT.

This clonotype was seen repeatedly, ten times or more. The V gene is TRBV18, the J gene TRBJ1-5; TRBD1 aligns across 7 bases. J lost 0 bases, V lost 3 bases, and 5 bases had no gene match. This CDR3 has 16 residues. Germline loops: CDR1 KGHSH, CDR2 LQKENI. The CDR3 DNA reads TGTGCCAGCTCACCGGGACAGAGACTTAGCAATCAGCCCCAGCATTTT. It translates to CASSPGQRLSNQPQHF.

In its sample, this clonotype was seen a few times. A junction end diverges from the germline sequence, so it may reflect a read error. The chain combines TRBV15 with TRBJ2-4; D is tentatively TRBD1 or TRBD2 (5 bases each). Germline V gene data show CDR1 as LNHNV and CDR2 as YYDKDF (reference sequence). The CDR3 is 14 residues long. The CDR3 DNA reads TGTGTCACCAGCAGGGACCAGGGCCTTGAGATTCAGTACTTC. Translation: CVTSRDQGLEIQYF.

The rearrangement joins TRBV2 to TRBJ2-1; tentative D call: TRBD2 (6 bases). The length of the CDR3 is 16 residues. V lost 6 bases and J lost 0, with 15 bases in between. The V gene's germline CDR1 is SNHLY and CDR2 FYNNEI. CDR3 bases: TGTGCCAGCAGGGCCTCAGCGGGCCTCTCCTACAATGAGCAGTTCTTC. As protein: CASRASAGLSYNEQFF.

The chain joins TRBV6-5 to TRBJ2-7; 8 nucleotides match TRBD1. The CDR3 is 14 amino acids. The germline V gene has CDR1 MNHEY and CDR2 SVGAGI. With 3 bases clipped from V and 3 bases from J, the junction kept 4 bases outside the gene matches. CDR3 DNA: TGTGCCAGCAGTTATTTGGACAGGGTCTACGAGCAGTACTTC. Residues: CASSYLDRVYEQYF.

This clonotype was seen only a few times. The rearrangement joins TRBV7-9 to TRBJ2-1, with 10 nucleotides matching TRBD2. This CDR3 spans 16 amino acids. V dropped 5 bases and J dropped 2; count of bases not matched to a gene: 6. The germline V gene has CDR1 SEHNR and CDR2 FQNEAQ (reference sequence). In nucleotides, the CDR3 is TGTGCCAGCAGCCCAATAGCGGGAGGAACCTACAATGAGCAGTTCTTC. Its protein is CASSPIAGGTYNEQFF.

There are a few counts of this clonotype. CDR3 bases: TGTGCCAGCAGCTTGAGGACTAGCGGGAGTACACACATTCAGTACTTC. Translation gives CASSLRTSGSTHIQYF. This chain uses TRBV7-2 with TRBJ2-4; TRBD2 matches 13 bases. Germline V lookup: CDR1 SGHTA, CDR2 FQGNSA. This CDR3 comprises 16 residues. V lost 3 bases and J lost 8; bases outside the gene matches: 7.

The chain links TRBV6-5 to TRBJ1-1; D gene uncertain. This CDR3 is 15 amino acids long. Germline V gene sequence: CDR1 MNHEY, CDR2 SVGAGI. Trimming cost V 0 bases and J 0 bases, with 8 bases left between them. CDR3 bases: TGTGCCAGCAGTTACTCGATTCAGATGAACACTGAAGCTTTCTTT. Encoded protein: CASSYSIQMNTEAFF.

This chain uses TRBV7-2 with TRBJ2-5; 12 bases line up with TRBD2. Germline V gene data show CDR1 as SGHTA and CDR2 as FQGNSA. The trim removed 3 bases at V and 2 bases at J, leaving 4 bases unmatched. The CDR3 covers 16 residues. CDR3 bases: TGTGCCAGCAGCTTCGGACTAGCGGGAAGGCAAGAGACCCAGTACTTC. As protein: CASSFGLAGRQETQYF.

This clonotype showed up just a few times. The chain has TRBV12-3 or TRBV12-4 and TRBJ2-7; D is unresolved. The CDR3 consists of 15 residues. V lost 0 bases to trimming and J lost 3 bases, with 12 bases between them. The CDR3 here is CASSLALVSIYEQYF. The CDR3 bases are TGTGCCAGCAGTTTAGCGCTTGTTAGTATCTACGAGCAGTACTTC.